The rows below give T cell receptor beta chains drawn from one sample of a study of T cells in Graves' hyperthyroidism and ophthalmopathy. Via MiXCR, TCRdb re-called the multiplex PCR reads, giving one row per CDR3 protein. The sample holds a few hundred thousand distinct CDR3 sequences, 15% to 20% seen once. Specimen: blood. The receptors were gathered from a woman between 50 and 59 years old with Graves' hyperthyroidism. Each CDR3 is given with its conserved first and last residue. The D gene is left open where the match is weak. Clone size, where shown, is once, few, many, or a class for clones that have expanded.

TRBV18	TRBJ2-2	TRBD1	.	TGTGCCAGCTCACCGTCTACAGGGGCCGCGAGTAGTACCCGTTCGCGACTAACCGGGGAGCCGTTTTTT	CASSPSTGAASSTRSRLTGEPFF
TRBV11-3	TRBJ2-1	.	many	TGTGCCAGCAGCTTGGAGGACAGCTCCTACAATGAGCAGTTCTTC	CASSLEDSSYNEQFF
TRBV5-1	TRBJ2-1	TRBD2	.	TGCGCCAACAGCTTGGATTCCGCGGGGGGACGAGGGCAGTTCTTC	CANSLDSAGGRGQFF
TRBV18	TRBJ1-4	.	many	TGTGCCAGCTCACCAGACGGCCCAACTAATGAAAAACTGTTTTTT	CASSPDGPTNEKLFF
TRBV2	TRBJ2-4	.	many	TGTGCCAGCAGCTTTGACACAGGAGCAAACATTCAGTACTTC	CASSFDTGANIQYF
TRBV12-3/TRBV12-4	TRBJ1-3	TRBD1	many	TGTGCCAGCAGTTTACGCAGGGGGGGAGGAAACACCATATATTTT	CASSLRRGGGNTIYF
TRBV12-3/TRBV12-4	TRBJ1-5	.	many	TGTGCCAGCACCTCGTCCCAGGGCAATCAGCCCCAGCATTTT	CASTSSQGNQPQHF
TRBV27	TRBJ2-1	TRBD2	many	TGTGCCAGCAGGATGGCGGGAGGGCCCAATGAGCAGTTCTTC	CASRMAGGPNEQFF
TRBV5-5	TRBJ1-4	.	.	TGTGCCAGCAGCGTGAGCGGGGGCGCGTATGAAAAACTGTTTTTT	CASSVSGGAYEKLFF
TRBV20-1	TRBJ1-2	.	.	TGCAGTGCTAGAGCAGGGATTGGCTACACCTTC	CSARAGIGYTF
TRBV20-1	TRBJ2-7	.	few	TGCAGTGCTAGAGGTACAGGAGAAAGCTCCTACGAGCAGTACTTC	CSARGTGESSYEQYF
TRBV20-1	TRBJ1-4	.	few	TGCAGTGCTAGAGATAAGGATTCTAATGAAAAACTGTTTTTT	CSARDKDSNEKLFF
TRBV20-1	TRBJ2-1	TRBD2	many	TGCAGTGCTATGCCGGGACTAGCGGGGAATGAGCAGTTCTTC	CSAMPGLAGNEQFF
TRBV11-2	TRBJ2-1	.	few	TGTGCCAGCAGTGAATATCTGAATGAGCAGTTCTTC	CASSEYLNEQFF
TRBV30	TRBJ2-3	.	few	TGTGCCACCTCGGGTAGTGGGGTCGCAGATACGCAGTATTTT	CATSGSGVADTQYF
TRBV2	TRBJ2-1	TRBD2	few	TGTGCCAGCAGTCTAGCGGGAGGGCCCCTCAATGAGCAGTTCTTC	CASSLAGGPLNEQFF